This T cell receptor (beta chain) is from a study of T-cell memory formation after mild COVID-19. This clonotype was seen a few times. TCRdb re-analysed the 5' RACE reads in MiXCR, keeping a single row per CDR3 protein. The table records hundreds of thousands of distinct CDR3 sequences, around 27% of them present only once. The V gene end was trimmed by 3 bases and the J gene end by 6 bases; junction bases not matched to a gene: 15. Germline CDR1 is SGHRS and CDR2 is YFSETQ. The CDR3 loop spans 19 amino acids. Sequenced sample: PBMCs or a T cell subset sorted from them (not recorded which). The sequence came from an adult woman who had mild COVID-19 (a few samples of this study predate the infection). Cell type and time point are not known. This chain joins TRBV5-1 and TRBJ2-3; 14 bases are shared with TRBD2. CDR3 in DNA: TGCGCCAGCAGCTCGATCCGGGGGGGACTAGCGGGAGTATTGGATACGCAGTATTTT. Its translation: CASSSIRGGLAGVLDTQYF.